This TCR beta chain was sequenced during a study of T cell responses to AZD1222 COVID-19 vaccine. The table came from immunoSEQ multiplex PCR; TCRdb's copy has only in-frame clones and leaves some out. This table has under 150,000 clones, about nine tenths appearing once. Germline CDR1 reads SGHTA; CDR2 reads FQGNSA. Trimming removed 5 bases from V and 6 bases from J; junction bases left unmatched: 11. This CDR3 comprises 16 residues. Whole-study findings and limits: Spike-specific TCRs gained breadth and depth after people received two AZD1222 doses. Only a handful of people who got AZD1222 tested seropositive at baseline. Nearly half of spike-specific TCRs reportedly target unmutated variant regions. There were mostly white British donors and more females than males, and clonal diversity was possibly underestimated.

With respect to this clone: The antigen is unknown.

The clonotype was recovered from an adult in good health. The chain is built from TRBV7-2 and TRBJ2-5; 11 bases agree with TRBD2. The sequences come from peripheral blood, collected on day 0 of AZD1222 vaccination. The CDR3 nucleotides read TGTGCCAGCAGCCTACTAGCGGGAGTTCTGGGTAAGACCCAGTACTTC. This translates into CASSLLAGVLGKTQYF.